These 8 T cell receptor beta chains were sequenced from one sample in a study of blood T cell repertoires in COVID-19. Assay: immunoSEQ multiplex PCR; the TCRdb copy retains only in-frame clones and omits some. The sample lists 250,000 to 300,000 clones, around four fifths occurring once. Input material: peripheral blood. These TCRs come from a man between 60 and 70 years old who had recovered from COVID-19.

V gene TRBV27 combines with J gene TRBJ2-5, with 9 bases lining up with TRBD1. The junction had 10 bases not matched to a gene; V was cut back by 8 bases and J by 6 bases. The germline gives CDR1 MNHEY, CDR2 SMNVEV (reference sequence). CDR3 length: 14 residues. This chain's CDR3 is CASQKQGAVKTQYF. DNA of the CDR3: TGTGCCAGCCAAAAACAGGGGGCCGTAAAGACCCAGTACTTC.

J is TRBJ2-3 and V is TRBV6-5; possible D gene TRBD1, 6 bases. Germline lookup yields CDR1 MNHEY and CDR2 SVGAGI. Trimming removed 6 bases at V and 8 bases at J, with 15 bases between. The CDR3 loop spans 13 amino acids. CDR3 amino acids: CASSFQTGLTQYF. The CDR3 nucleotides are TGTGCCAGCAGCTTTCAGACAGGCCTTACGCAGTATTTT.

The J gene is TRBJ2-7, the V gene TRBV6-6; TRBD1 might be the D (6 bases). Germline V gene lookup returns CDR1 MNHNY and CDR2 SVGAGI (reference sequence). Trimming pared 0 bases from V and 2 bases from J, leaving 14 bases between. This CDR3 comprises 16 residues. CDR3 sequence: CASSYSTGEGAYEQYF. The DNA of the CDR3 is TGTGCCAGCAGTTACTCAACAGGAGAGGGGGCCTACGAGCAGTACTTC.

The chain is built from TRBV7-6 and TRBJ2-1, with D hard to call. Per germline, CDR1 SGHVS and CDR2 FNYEAQ. Trimming shortened V by 0 bases and J by 6 bases, and 9 bases separated the two germline ends. The CDR3 is made up of 14 amino acids. CDR3: CASSLAYQVNEQFF. The CDR3 nucleotides are TGTGCCAGCAGCTTAGCTTATCAGGTCAATGAGCAGTTCTTC.

Here the CDR3 reads CASSHTGTSGSNEQFF. The CDR3 region has the DNA TGCGCCAGCAGCCATACCGGGACTAGCGGGAGTAATGAGCAGTTCTTC. This chain joins TRBV4-1 and TRBJ2-1; 14 positions agree with TRBD2. Germline V gives CDR1 MGHRA, CDR2 YSYEKL. V was clipped by 3 bases and J by 7 bases; unmatched bases: 5. The CDR3 is made up of 16 amino acids.

As concerns this clone: Without the conserved terminal phenylalanine or tryptophan, this CDR3 likely stems from a read error. Because the CDR3's place on the DNA is in doubt, the DNA is left out and the CDR3 is given as listed by TCRdb. This chain connects TRBV14 to TRBJ2-7; the listed D gene, TRBD1, was not tested against the DNA. The CDR3 length equals 12 residues, ends included. Germline CDR1 reads SGHDN; CDR2 reads FVKESK. The CDR3 region is CASSQGRDRPLI.

The chain is built from TRBV5-1 and TRBJ2-1; no clear D. Germline values: CDR1 SGHRS, CDR2 YFSETQ. Deletions cut 1 base from V and 7 bases from J, with 18 bases between. The CDR3 spans 16 residues. This chain's CDR3 is CASSLKSSSLMNEQFF. As DNA, the CDR3 is TGCGCCAGCAGCTTGAAATCCAGTTCCTTAATGAATGAGCAGTTCTTC.

The chain carries TRBV11-2 and TRBJ2-1; 8 bases are a match to TRBD1. The CDR3 runs 19 residues. Germline V gene sequence: CDR1 SGHAT, CDR2 FQNNGV. Losses at the gene ends were 1 base for V and 0 bases for J; bases not matched to a gene: 11. This CDR3 is CASSLVGQGSFRSYNEQFF. The CDR3 nucleotides read TGTGCCAGCAGCTTAGTTGGACAGGGATCATTCCGCTCCTACAATGAGCAGTTCTTC.